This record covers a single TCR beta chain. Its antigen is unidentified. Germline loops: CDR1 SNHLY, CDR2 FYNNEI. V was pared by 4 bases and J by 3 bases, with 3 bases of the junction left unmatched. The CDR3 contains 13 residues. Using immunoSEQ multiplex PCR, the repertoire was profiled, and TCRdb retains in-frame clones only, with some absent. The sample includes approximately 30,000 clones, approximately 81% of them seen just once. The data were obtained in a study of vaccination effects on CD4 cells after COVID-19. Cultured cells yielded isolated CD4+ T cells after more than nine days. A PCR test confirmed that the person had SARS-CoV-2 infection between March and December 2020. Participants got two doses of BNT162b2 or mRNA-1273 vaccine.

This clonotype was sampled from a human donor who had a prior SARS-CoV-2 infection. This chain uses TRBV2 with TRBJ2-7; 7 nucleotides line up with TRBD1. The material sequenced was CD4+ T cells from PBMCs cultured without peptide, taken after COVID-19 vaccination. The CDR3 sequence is CASSANRGYEQYF. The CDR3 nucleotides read TGTGCCAGCAGTGCAAACAGGGGCTACGAGCAGTACTTC.